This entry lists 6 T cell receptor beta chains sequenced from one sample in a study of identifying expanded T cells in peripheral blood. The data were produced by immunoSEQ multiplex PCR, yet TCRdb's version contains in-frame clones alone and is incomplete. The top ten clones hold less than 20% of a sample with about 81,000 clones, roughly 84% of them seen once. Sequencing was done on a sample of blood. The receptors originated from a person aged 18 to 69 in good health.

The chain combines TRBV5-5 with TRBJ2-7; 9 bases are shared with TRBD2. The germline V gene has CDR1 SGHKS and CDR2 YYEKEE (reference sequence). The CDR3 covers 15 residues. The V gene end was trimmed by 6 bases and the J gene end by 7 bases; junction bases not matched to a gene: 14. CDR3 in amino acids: CASTARLADSFEQYF. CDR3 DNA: TGTGCCAGCACCGCTCGACTAGCGGATTCCTTTGAGCAGTACTTC.

Here the CDR3 reads CASSTLAKVLEQYF. The CDR3 nucleotides are TGTGCCAGCAGTACACTAGCGAAAGTTCTAGAGCAGTACTTC. This chain connects TRBV27 to TRBJ2-7, with 7 bases fitting TRBD2. The CDR3 loop spans 14 amino acids. V was clipped by 5 bases and J by 7 bases; unmatched bases: 11. Germline-derived CDR1 and CDR2 are MNHEY and SMNVEV (reference sequence).

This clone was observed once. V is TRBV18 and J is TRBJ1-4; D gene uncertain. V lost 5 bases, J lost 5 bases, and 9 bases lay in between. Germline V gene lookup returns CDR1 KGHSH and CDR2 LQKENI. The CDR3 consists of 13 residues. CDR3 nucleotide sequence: TGTGCCAGCTCAGGCCCGGCGAATGAAAAACTGTTTTTT. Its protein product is CASSGPANEKLFF.

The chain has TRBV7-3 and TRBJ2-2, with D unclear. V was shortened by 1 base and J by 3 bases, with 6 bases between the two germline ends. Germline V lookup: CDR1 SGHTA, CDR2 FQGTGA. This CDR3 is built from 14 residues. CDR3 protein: CASSLNRHTGELFF. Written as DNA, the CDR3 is TGTGCCAGCAGCTTAAACCGTCACACCGGGGAGCTGTTTTTT.

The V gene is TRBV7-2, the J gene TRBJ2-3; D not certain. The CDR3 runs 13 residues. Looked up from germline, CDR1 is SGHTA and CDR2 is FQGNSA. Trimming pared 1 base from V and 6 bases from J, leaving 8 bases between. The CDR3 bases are TGTGCCAGCAGCTTAGTGTCGGTCGATACGCAGTATTTT. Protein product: CASSLVSVDTQYF.

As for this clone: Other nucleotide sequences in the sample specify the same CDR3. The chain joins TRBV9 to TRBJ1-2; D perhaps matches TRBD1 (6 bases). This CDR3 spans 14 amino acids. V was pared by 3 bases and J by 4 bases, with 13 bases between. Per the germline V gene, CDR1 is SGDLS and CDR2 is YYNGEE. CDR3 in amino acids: CASSGRGGGYGYTF. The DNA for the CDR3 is TGTGCCAGCAGCGGCAGGGGCGGGGGCTATGGCTACACCTTC.